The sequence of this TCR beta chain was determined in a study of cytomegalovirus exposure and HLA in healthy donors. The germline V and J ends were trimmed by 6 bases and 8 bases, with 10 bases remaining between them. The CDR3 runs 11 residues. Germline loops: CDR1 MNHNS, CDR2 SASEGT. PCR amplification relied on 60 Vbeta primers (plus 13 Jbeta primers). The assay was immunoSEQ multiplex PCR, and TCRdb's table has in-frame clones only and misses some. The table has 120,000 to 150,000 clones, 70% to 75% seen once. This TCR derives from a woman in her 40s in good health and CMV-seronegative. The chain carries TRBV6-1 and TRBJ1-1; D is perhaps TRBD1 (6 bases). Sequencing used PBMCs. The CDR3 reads CASSWGREAFF. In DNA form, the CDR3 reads TGTGCCAGCAGCTGGGGGCGAGAAGCTTTCTTT.